Detailed here is one T cell receptor beta chain. Antigen specificity is unknown. This sample was taken from a study of memory CD4+ T cells and cytomegalovirus serostatus. Background on the study: Of the healthy Belgian adults, 9 were CMV seropositive and about two dozen seronegative.

The sort gate was single viable CD3+CD4+CD8-CD45RO+ cells for memory CD4+ T cells. Study-level results: Suggested: most of the CMV-linked TCR signature lies in CD4+ memory cells.

The germline CDR1 and CDR2 sequences are LNHDA and SQIVND (reference sequence). This CDR3 has 16 residues. V trimming: 6 bases; J trimming: 4 bases; junction bases outside the gene matches: 8. As handled by the study authors: After removing out-of-frame reads, around 2 million distinct TCRbeta sequences remained. Some clones are missing from TCRdb's copy, which holds only in-frame ones; the method was immunoSEQ multiplex PCR. The V and J calls and clone size come from that table; D and trimming were worked out from the DNA. The sample shows approximately 46,000 clones, around 76% of them seen only once.

The gene calls are TRBV19 and TRBJ2-2; 10 bases agree with TRBD2. The TCR was taken from an adult in good health and CMV-seropositive. The source material was memory CD4+ T cells from blood. CDR3 bases: TGTGCCAGTAGCCAGCTAGCGGGGGCGGGCACCGGGGAGCTGTTTTTT. Amino acids: CASSQLAGAGTGELFF.